The rows below give T cell receptor beta chains drawn from one sample of a study of blood T cell repertoires in COVID-19. Produced via immunoSEQ multiplex PCR; TCRdb's table is partial and in-frame only. Among hundreds of thousands of clones listed, roughly nine tenths were seen once. The sequenced material came from PBMCs or T cells enriched from blood (not recorded which). These receptors originate from a man aged 18 to 29 who had recovered from COVID-19. Both conserved end residues are part of each CDR3. The D gene is left open where the match is weak. Some rows mark clone size as missing; the rest say once, few, many or name a class of expanded clone.

clone size	V gene	J gene	D gene	CDR3 DNA	CDR3 protein
-	TRBV6-5	TRBJ2-3	TRBD2	TGTGCCAGCAGTTACGCTCTAGCGGGGAACACAGATACGCAGTATTTT	CASSYALAGNTDTQYF
-	TRBV19	TRBJ2-3	TRBD2	TGTGCCAGTCAAACCGGGACTAGTCCCGCAGATACGCAGTATTTT	CASQTGTSPADTQYF
-	TRBV19	TRBJ1-6	-	TGTGCCAGTAGTAGGCGGACAGACTATAATTCACCCCTCCACTTT	CASSRRTDYNSPLHF
-	TRBV11-2	TRBJ2-5	TRBD2	TGTGCCAGCAGCTTGGGACTAGCAAACCACCAAGAGACCCAGTACTTC	CASSLGLANHQETQYF
-	TRBV24-1	TRBJ2-7	-	TGTGCCACCAGTGATTTGGCGGGTGGATGGGAGCAGTACTTC	CATSDLAGGWEQYF
-	TRBV24-1	TRBJ1-2	TRBD1	TGTGCCACCAGCGCAGGGGGCGGCATTAACTATGGCTACACCTTC	CATSAGGGINYGYTF
-	TRBV11-1	TRBJ2-7	TRBD1	TGTGCCAGCAGCTCGACAGGGGGCGACGACTACGAGCAGTACTTC	CASSSTGGDDYEQYF
-	TRBV7-3	TRBJ2-5	-	TGTGCCAGCAGCCGCGTGGGGAGGCGGGGTGAGACCCAGTACTTC	CASSRVGRRGETQYF
-	TRBV6-5	TRBJ2-7	-	TGTGCCAGCAGTTACTCGGCGGTTTCCTACGAGCAGTACTTC	CASSYSAVSYEQYF
-	TRBV2	TRBJ1-3	-	TGTGCCAGCTACACAGGTAGAAACACCATATATTTT	CASYTGRNTIYF
few	TRBV30	TRBJ1-5	-	TGTGCCTGGGCTTACAGCAGCAATCAGCCCCAGCATTTT	CAWAYSSNQPQHF
-	TRBV19	TRBJ2-2	-	TGTGCCACCCCCCGGACAGACGCGAACACCGGGGAGCTGTTTTTT	CATPRTDANTGELFF
-	TRBV7-3	TRBJ1-2	-	TGTGCCAGCAGCCCCGCGGGGGGTGGCTACACCTTC	CASSPAGGGYTF
-	TRBV28	TRBJ1-3	TRBD1	TGTGCCAGCACCTTTGGGACAGGGGGTTTTGGAAACACCATATATTTT	CASTFGTGGFGNTIYF
few	TRBV9	TRBJ2-7	-	TGTGCCAGCAGCGCCGTTGCAGGGTCCTACGAGCAGTACTTC	CASSAVAGSYEQYF
-	TRBV5-5	TRBJ1-2	-	TGTGCCAGCAGCTCCTTTAGCACGGCGGCTTATGGCTACACCTTC	CASSSFSTAAYGYTF
-	TRBV11-2	TRBJ2-5	-	TGTGCCAGCAGTTGGGGCTCTCGGGAGACCCAGTACTTC	CASSWGSRETQYF
-	TRBV7-3	TRBJ2-7	-	TGTGCCAGCAGCCTCTCGGCAGGGAACCACTACGAGCAGTACTTC	CASSLSAGNHYEQYF
once	TRBV19	TRBJ1-2	-	TGTGCCAGTACTTATGGCTACACCTTC	CASTYGYTF
-	TRBV3-1/TRBV3-2	TRBJ1-2	-	TGTGCCAGCAGCCAAGTTTACAGCCAGTTCTATGGCTACACCTTC	CASSQVYSQFYGYTF
-	TRBV2	TRBJ2-3	TRBD2	TGTGCCAGCAGTGAAGTGCCTAGCGGGGGGCTGGGAGATACGCAGTATTTT	CASSEVPSGGLGDTQYF
-	TRBV6-5	TRBJ2-3	TRBD1	TGTGCCAGCAGACCTGGACAGGGCCCCGCAGATACGCAGTATTTT	CASRPGQGPADTQYF